The sample holds many counts of the clone carrying this T cell receptor (beta chain). The sample comes from a study of T cells after yellow fever vaccination. TCRdb reprocessed the 5' RACE reads via MiXCR and lists one record per CDR3 protein. The sample carries 300,000 to 350,000 distinct CDR3 sequences, approximately 3.9% recorded once. V lost 2 bases, J lost 1 base, and 12 bases lay in between. CDR3 length equals 16 residues. Germline V gene sequence: CDR1 MNHEY, CDR2 SVGEGT. The clonotype comes from a man aged 18 to 30 who received the YFV17D yellow fever vaccine. V is TRBV6-2 or TRBV6-3 and J is TRBJ2-1; a weak D match, TRBD1 (6 bases). The starting material was PBMCs, obtained 5 days after the yellow fever booster vaccination. The CDR3, as DNA: TGTGCCAGCAGTTACCCGCAGGGGATATCCTACAATGAGCAGTTCTTC. Its protein is CASSYPQGISYNEQFF.